This T cell receptor beta chain was sequenced for a study of blood T cell repertoires in COVID-19 (dated by TCRdb to between 2020 and 2021). With respect to the entire study: Samples covering the acute and convalescent phases of COVID-19 were provided by collaborators in the United States, Italy and Spain. The prospective study material was composed of cDNA or gDNA derived from T cells, B-cell-depleted T cells, or PBMCs. Subjects who had been exposed to COVID-19, were actively infected with it, or had recovered from it provided the deeply sampled blood TCRbeta repertoires that made up the dataset. A freely available public database, intended as a resource for researchers studying the immune response to SARS-CoV-2, is where the repertoires were released. Samples came from the ongoing ImmuneRACE study (first 160 participants) plus 1,254 subjects from 6 global collaborators. Sample metadata almost always included a de-identified subject ID, COVID-19 status, age in years and sex. Where available, HLA class I and class II types were taken from metadata supplied by the sample provider and were not determined by assay-based typing. The study at large found these results: The amount of clinical and demographic metadata varied by source and participant and was provided uncurated.

Worth noting for this clone: Its antigen remains unidentified. No quality values exist for individual bases; no much larger clone is one base distant.

CDR1 and CDR2 are read off the germline V gene as MGHRA and YSYEKL. The CDR3 contains 13 residues, cysteine and phenylalanine counted. The read is trimmed to its CDR3 DNA, 39 bases read in frame from base 1. V is reduced by 1 base and J by 7 bases, leaving a spacing of 8 bases between them. TCRbeta CDR3 regions were amplified from genomic DNA using the immunoSEQ Assay, a bias-controlled multiplex PCR. The study's processing was this. The number of nucleated cells in each sample was estimated from the amplification of reference gene primers within the assay. To quantify the absolute abundance of each unique TCRbeta CDR3 rearrangement, sequence reads were collapsed and filtered. For each sample, productive Simpson clonality was calculated by taking the square root of Simpson's diversity index across productive rearrangements. Here the immuneACCESS table is served through TCRdb, limited to in-frame sequences with V and J called. Missing clones are a known gap in these copies; in checked studies unresolved V genes cover under half, and the rest lacks a known reason. V and J calls and clone size follow that table, whereas D and trimming were derived from the DNA. This sample holds 35,000 to 55,000 clones; approximately 90% were observed only once. 5% to 7% of the sample belongs to the ten largest clones.

The collaborating institutions used their own protocols to collect whole blood in K2EDTA tubes. For TCRbeta analysis, collaborators shipped samples as frozen whole blood, isolated PBMCs, or DNA extracted from either of those sample types. The chain links TRBV4-1 with TRBJ2-1; D gene: possibly TRBD2, on 5 matching bases. The sample taken for sequencing was peripheral blood. The sequence was obtained from a human donor in a cohort sampled during active COVID-19. The CDR3 reads CASSQGGGNEQFF. The bases are TGCGCCAGCAGCCAAGGTGGAGGTAATGAGCAGTTCTTC.